These T cell receptor beta chains were read from a single sample in a study of blood T cell repertoires in COVID-19. TCRdb's copy holds only in-frame clones and misses some; the assay was immunoSEQ multiplex PCR. The sample yields about 430,000 clones, approximately 90% seen once. Material for sequencing was peripheral blood. Every receptor here comes from a man aged 18 to 30 with COVID-19, enrolled during active disease. The CDR3 runs from the conserved cysteine through the conserved F or W. Each record gives: J gene, V gene, D gene, CDR3 protein, CDR3 DNA. The D gene is left open where the match is weak.

>TRBJ2-5|TRBV9|NA
CASSVAPQGQGQETQYF
TGTGCCAGCAGCGTAGCCCCCCAAGGGCAGGGGCAAGAGACCCAGTACTTC
>TRBJ2-5|TRBV25-1|TRBD2
CASSAQGAGYQETQYF
TGTGCCAGCAGTGCTCAGGGAGCGGGGTACCAAGAGACCCAGTACTTC
>TRBJ2-2|TRBV9|TRBD2
CASSSAPREDTGELFF
TGTGCCAGCAGCTCGGCCCCCCGGGAGGATACCGGGGAGCTGTTTTTT
>TRBJ2-5|TRBV9|NA
CASSVATGPEKRTQYF
TGTGCCAGCAGCGTAGCTACAGGGCCGGAGAAGCGGACCCAGTACTTC
>TRBJ2-3|TRBV9|TRBD2
CASSVEGGASGNPSTDTQYF
TGTGCCAGCAGCGTAGAGGGGGGGGCTAGCGGGAACCCTAGCACAGATACGCAGTATTTT
>TRBJ2-1|TRBV6-5|NA
CASKDGAGSYNEQFF
TGTGCCTCAAAGGATGGCGCGGGATCCTACAATGAGCAGTTCTTC
>TRBJ1-5|TRBV12-5|NA
CASGLVKTENQPQHF
TGTGCTAGTGGTTTGGTAAAGACAGAGAATCAGCCCCAGCATTTT
>TRBJ2-1|TRBV4-1|TRBD2
CASSPGLAGGIWQFF
TGCGCCAGCAGCCCAGGACTAGCGGGGGGTATTTGGCAGTTCTTC
>TRBJ1-5|TRBV2|NA
CASSQLPRLQGPESNQPQHF
TGTGCCAGCAGTCAATTACCTCGGCTACAGGGCCCCGAGTCCAATCAGCCCCAGCATTTT
>TRBJ1-4|TRBV5-8|TRBD1
CASSLGTGYEKLFF
TGTGCCAGCAGCTTGGGGACAGGGTATGAAAAACTGTTTTTT
>TRBJ2-7|TRBV19|TRBD1
CASRTTGDEQYF
TGTGCCAGTAGAACTACAGGGGACGAGCAGTACTTC
>TRBJ2-7|TRBV18|TRBD1
CASSPATGLEQYF
TGTGCCAGCTCACCCGCGACAGGGCTCGAGCAGTACTTC